The clone carrying this TCR beta chain is medium-sized (0.01 to 0.1%) by share. Its specificity is not known. Coculture of mixed lymphocyte reaction cells was performed at 37°C for five to six days. Germline CDR1 LNHDA, CDR2 SQIVND (reference sequence). Trimming pared 3 bases from V and 4 bases from J, leaving 4 bases between. This CDR3 spans 12 amino acids. The data derive from a study of siplizumab effects on memory and regulatory T cells. Profiling relied on immunoSEQ multiplex PCR, and the TCRdb table lists in-frame clones only, not all of them. The sample includes 4,000 to 5,000 clones, 45% to 60% seen only once; the top ten take roughly 3.9%. Findings and limits, study-wide: Proliferating CD4+ or CD8+ clones, roughly 75-96% of them, lacked an assignable naive or memory phenotype.

The receptor was isolated from a human donor in good health; the cells came from an allogeneic mixed lymphocyte reaction. Some clones in this sample may be carry-over from other donors' samples. The rearrangement joins TRBV19 to TRBJ1-3; D unresolved. Sequenced input: CFSE-low (dividing) CD4+ T cells sorted from an allogeneic mixed lymphocyte reaction. In DNA, the CDR3 is TGTGCCAGTAGTATCGAGGGAAACACCATATATTTT. Translated, it gives CASSIEGNTIYF.